This T cell receptor (beta chain) originates from a study of CD8 T cells in Susac syndrome. When the RNA was reverse transcribed, random hexamers were used with an input of roughly 0.5 to 1 ug. Each CDR3 protein is one row after TCRdb ran MiXCR on the immunoSEQ multiplex PCR reads. The table shows approximately 160,000 distinct CDR3 sequences, with 90% to 95% occurring only once. Germline V CDR1 and CDR2: SGHDN, FVKESK. V lost 0 bases to trimming and J lost 5 bases, with 7 bases between them. The CDR3 runs 13 residues. This sequence was found in a human donor with multiple sclerosis. The chain couples TRBV14 to TRBJ1-1, with D uncertain. Sequencing was carried out using CD4+ T cells from PBMCs. CDR3 in amino acids: CASSQDITTEAFF. In DNA form, the CDR3 reads TGTGCCAGCAGCCAAGATATTACTACTGAAGCTTTCTTT.